This T cell receptor beta chain derives from a study of blood T cells in healthy people across ages. Study-wide context: Template switching picked up about one barcoded beta molecule for each two T cells. Study-wide findings and caveats: Older age coincided with a roughly linear decline in TCR beta diversity per million T cells.

The V gene's germline CDR1 is SGHDN and CDR2 FVKESK. The germline V and J ends were trimmed by 0 bases and 0 bases, with 12 bases remaining between them. The CDR3 covers 17 residues. Note on this clonotype: Its antigen is not identified.

A J-beta primer mix and a sample-barcoded 5' primer were used in a second PCR of roughly 7 to 12 cycles. Each cDNA molecule was tagged by a template-switch adaptor with 12 random nucleotides. TCRdb redid the calling of the 5' RACE reads with MiXCR, one entry per CDR3 protein. The sample holds more than 1.4 million distinct CDR3 sequences, 40% to 50% seen once. Every sample gave at least 6 micrograms of total RNA when it was extracted. This receptor was identified in a woman younger than 30 in good health. What was sequenced was blood. The rearrangement joins TRBV14 to TRBJ1-3; D not resolved. DNA of the CDR3: TGTGCCAGCAGCCAAGAACGCGTGAGGAGCTCTGGAAACACCATATATTTT. Encoded protein: CASSQERVRSSGNTIYF.